The clone carrying this TCR beta chain appeared once. Its cognate antigen is unknown. The data were taken from a study of T cell responses to AZD1222 COVID-19 vaccine. Profiled with immunoSEQ multiplex PCR; TCRdb holds only in-frame clones, not every one. The sample holds 75,000 to 100,000 clones; roughly nine tenths are singletons and the top ten take roughly 13%. The V gene lost 7 bases and the J gene lost 1 base, with 4 bases spanning the gap. The CDR3 has 11 amino acids. Looked up from germline, CDR1 is LNHDA and CDR2 is SQIVND (reference sequence). General study points: Dominant at 160-218 and 743-854, vaccine-associated CD4 TCRs also spanned spike.

This sample comprised peripheral blood, obtained on day 0 of AZD1222 vaccination. The chain recombines TRBV19 with TRBJ1-1; D gene unclear. This clonotype was sampled from an adult in good health. CDR3 amino acids: CASTQNTEAFF. The CDR3 coding sequence is TGTGCCAGTACCCAGAACACTGAAGCTTTCTTT.